This T cell receptor beta chain was documented in a study of cytomegalovirus exposure and HLA in healthy donors. This CDR3 has 16 residues. Germline CDR1 reads SNHLY; CDR2 reads FYNNEI. Trimming took 5 bases from V and 3 from J; bases not matched to a gene: 8. A word on this clone: Its antigen is undetermined.

Primers for the PCR totalled 60 Vbeta and 13 Jbeta. In the original processing: As a later analysis found, there were 70 million to 90 million unique TCR beta chains, of which some 10 million were shared. Assay: immunoSEQ multiplex PCR; the TCRdb copy retains only in-frame clones and omits some. That table is the source of V, J and clone size, and D and trimming were worked out from the DNA. Among under 200,000 clones listed, 78% were seen once. Overall study results and limits: An analysis done earlier found most TCR beta V segments productive about 87% or about 30% of the time.

The rearrangement uses TRBV2 and TRBJ2-1; TRBD2 agrees at 9 bases. Input material: PBMCs. This clonotype was sampled from a woman aged 30 to 39 in good health and CMV-seropositive. The CDR3, as DNA: TGTGCCAGCAGTTGGGTTCTAGCGGGAAACTACAATGAGCAGTTCTTC. Translating gives CASSWVLAGNYNEQFF. Variable domain in full (rest from reference TRBV2 and TRBJ2-1): EPEVTQTPSHQVTQMGQEVILRCVPISNHLYFYWYRQILGQKVEFLVSFYNNEISEKSEIFDDQFSVERPDGSNFTLKIRSTKLEDSAMYFCASSWVLAGNYNEQFFGPGTRLTVL.